This T cell receptor (beta chain) was sequenced in a study of cytomegalovirus exposure and HLA in healthy donors. Study-level results: Association of a missense DCLRE1C variant with TCR beta V- and J-gene trimming was reported in a later analysis. In an earlier analysis, productive rearrangement rates for most beta V segments clustered near 87% or 30%.

A word on this clone: What it binds is unknown.

With 4 bases removed from V and 6 bases from J, the gap between germline ends came to 13 bases. Germline CDR1 and CDR2: SEHNR and FQNEAQ (reference sequence). This CDR3 has 13 amino acids. Vbeta (60) and Jbeta (13) primers were used in the PCR. TCRdb's table, derived via immunoSEQ multiplex PCR, lists solely in-frame clones and lacks some. Of about 98,000 clones listed, about 80% are singletons. Donors were nominally healthy when sampled, though unrecorded immune exposures were likely. This clonotype was sampled from a man between 18 and 35 years old in good health and CMV-seropositive. The chain has TRBV7-9 and TRBJ2-7, with D possibly being TRBD2 (5 bases). The sequenced sample was PBMCs. The CDR3 sequence: CASSSKGLAEQYF. CDR3 bases: TGTGCCAGCAGCTCGAAGGGTCTAGCCGAGCAGTACTTC.